This T cell receptor beta chain was profiled in a study of long-term antiretroviral therapy in people with HIV (dated by TCRdb to between 2021 and 2024). As for the study more broadly: Collection of the earliest samples took place about a decade ahead of the 2015 WHO recommendation for immediate ART, at a time when ART was typically delayed until CD4 counts fell. A retrospective serial study tested whether ART initiation and durable HIV suppression were associated with changes in peripheral blood TRB repertoire composition and diversity. A total of fewer than 200 cryopreserved PBMC samples were contributed to the cohort by 30 adults with confirmed HIV infection, with samples collected serially over a mean of approximately 6 years (range 1-12). Of the roughly 30 participants with HIV, ten to eleven were female. Test extractions of a monoclonal T-cell line alongside under 35 polyclonal samples showed no cross-contamination during QIAcube processing. Results the study describes overall, beyond this receptor: Narrower CDR3 length ranges were observed in HIV repertoires than in controls, and an antigen-experienced repertoire with only a slight naive shift after ART was suggested by the network structure. The samples span the years 2004 to 2017, and the ART regimens used may be less effective than current regimens. Because PBMC availability was limited, only the TCR beta chain was sequenced, with no alpha chain pairing. The repertoire was dominated across all time points by expanded TRB clones identified before ART initiation, although this dominance was seen to fluctuate and to decrease in many PLHIV after ART. Unsorted PBMC were profiled instead of sorted CD4+ and CD8+ T cells because pre-ART samples had limited cell numbers. Inferences about post-ART repertoire changes were limited because no data were available on ART adherence, viral resistance or therapy changes. Starting ART was linked to a significant rise in TRB diversity, yet even with long-term ART the diversity remained significantly lower than in transplant donor controls.

V loses 4 bases at its end and J loses 4 bases; junction bases beyond the gene matches: 9. The CDR1 and CDR2 encoded by the germline V gene are MGHRA and YSYEKL. Reading from cysteine to phenylalanine, the CDR3 counts 15 amino acids. Solely the CDR3 DNA is kept, with 45 bases framed from the first base. Sequencing of the TRB variable region was done with the immunoSEQ hsTCRB v3.0 assay at survey level resolution. TRB sequencing targeted a depth of about 40,000-50,000 T-cell genomes per sample. An Illumina MiSeq with a v3 150-cycle kit was used to sequence the pooled TRB libraries. Per the source publication's procedure: Analysis of repertoires was carried out in R inside a reproducible Nextflow workflow spanning QC, data transformation and analysis. LymphoSeq2, an R package for exploring AIRR-Seq data, was used to implement the custom analyses. Four samples that produced fewer than 5000 total TRB sequences were removed, so 190 or so HIV repertoires were analyzed. Among the 170 to 200 HIV repertoires that were kept, some 61 were collected before ART initiation and around 130 were collected after ART initiation. Repertoires were downsampled to 5000 TRB nucleotide sequences, and summary statistics were averaged over 100 downsampling iterations. Only TRB sequences with CDR3 regions of at least seven amino acids were retained for analysis. Diversity was measured with a Shannon entropy-derived clonality score and the Gini coefficient. Repertoire networks linked the top 5000 CDR3 amino acid sequences whenever two sequences differed by an edit distance of one. GLIPH2 predicted antigen specificity groups and MHC restriction for TRB CDR3 amino acid sequences. To flag known associations with CMV, EBV, HIV or tissue antigens, CDR3 amino acid sequences were compared against VDJdb and McPAS-TCR. Pre-ART, post-ART and control groups were compared with Wilcoxon signed-rank tests and Holm-Bonferroni correction. As stored in TCRdb, this immuneACCESS dataset retains in-frame rearrangements with V and J assigned. A fraction of the clones does not appear; measured against another copy, unresolved V genes explain less than half of the discrepancy, and the remainder lacks a known reason. V, J and clone size are taken as reported in that table, and D and trimming were inferred from the DNA itself. The sample table contains 24,000 or so clones; only one count was recorded for 85% of them. In total, the top ten clones hold around 9.6% of the sample.

This clone was seen a single time. Its antigen remains undetermined. The sample holds no much larger clone one base away, and base qualities are not on file. To be included, a participant needed at least one PBMC sample from before ART initiation plus at least two post-ART samples. All participants with HIV were treated in the United States of America. Before DNA extraction, cryopreserved samples containing about 1-11 million PBMC were thawed and washed. At the time of the earliest PBMC sample, participants with HIV were aged between about 20 and 54 years. Per participant, PBMC samples came from 1-4 timepoints prior to ART initiation and 2-8 timepoints following ART initiation, for a median of 7 samples. Serial HIV viral load, CD4+ T-cell count, ART history and demographic data were obtained for every participant. Using a Qiagen kit on a QIAcube, genomic DNA was extracted from unsorted PBMC, with samples processed in batches of 12.

The input for sequencing was unsorted PBMCs, taken 2.3 years after starting antiretroviral therapy. This receptor was obtained from a man aged 40-50 years with HIV. The receptor chain draws on TRBV4-1 and TRBJ1-2; 7 middle bases align to TRBD1. Here the CDR3 is given as CASSLRGGGSYGYTF. The DNA sequence is as follows: TGCGCCAGCAGCCTCAGGGGAGGGGGCAGCTATGGCTACACCTTC.